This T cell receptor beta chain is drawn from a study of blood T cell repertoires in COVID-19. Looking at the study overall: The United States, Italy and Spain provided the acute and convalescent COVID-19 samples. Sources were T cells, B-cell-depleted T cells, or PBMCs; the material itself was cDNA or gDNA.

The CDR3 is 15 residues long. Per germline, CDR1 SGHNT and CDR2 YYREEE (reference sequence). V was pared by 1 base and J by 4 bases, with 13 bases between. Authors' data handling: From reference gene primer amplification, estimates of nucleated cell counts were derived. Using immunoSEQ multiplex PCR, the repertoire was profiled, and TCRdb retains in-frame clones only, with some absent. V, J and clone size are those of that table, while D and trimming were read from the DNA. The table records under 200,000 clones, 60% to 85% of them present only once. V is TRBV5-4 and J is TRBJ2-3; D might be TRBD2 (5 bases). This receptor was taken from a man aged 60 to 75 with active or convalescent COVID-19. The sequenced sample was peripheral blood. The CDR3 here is CASSLPRTPSDTQYF. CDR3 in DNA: TGTGCCAGCAGCTTGCCTCGGACTCCCTCAGATACGCAGTATTTT.